This is a list of T cell receptor beta chains from one sample in a study of blood T cell repertoires in COVID-19. Libraries were prepared by immunoSEQ multiplex PCR; TCRdb keeps only in-frame clonotypes and omits some of them. The sample has about 140,000 clones, 88% seen once. What was sequenced was peripheral blood. These receptors were taken from a human donor in a cohort sampled during active COVID-19. CDR3s include the opening cysteine and the closing phenylalanine or tryptophan. D genes are given only for firm matches. Only some rows state a clone size, as once, few, many or a class for expanded clones.

TRBD2,TRBJ2-3,-,TRBV6-5,CASSYSLRGGGDTQYF,TGTGCCAGCAGTTACTCGCTGCGGGGGGGAGGAGATACGCAGTATTTT
-,TRBJ1-3,-,TRBV2,CASTLMSSGNTIYF,TGTGCCAGCACCTTGATGAGCTCTGGAAACACCATATATTTT
-,TRBJ1-1,-,TRBV7-2,CASSLATGDTEAFF,TGTGCCAGCAGCTTAGCGACAGGAGACACTGAAGCTTTCTTT
TRBD1,TRBJ2-5,-,TRBV6-5,CASSYLTGFGETQYF,TGTGCCAGCAGTTACTTGACAGGGTTTGGAGAGACCCAGTACTTC
-,TRBJ1-6,-,TRBV10-3,CAISGPGGPLHF,TGTGCCATCAGTGGACCTGGAGGACCCCTCCACTTT
-,TRBJ1-6,-,TRBV7-9,CASSPPQVHRTGGNSPLHF,TGTGCCAGCAGCCCACCCCAAGTTCATCGGACGGGGGGAAATTCACCCCTCCACTTT
-,TRBJ1-5,-,TRBV12-3/TRBV12-4,CASRKAGHQPQHF,TGTGCCAGCAGAAAGGCAGGGCATCAGCCCCAGCATTTT
TRBD1,TRBJ2-7,-,TRBV5-5,CASSLGGQGASTYEQYF,TGTGCCAGCAGCTTGGGAGGACAGGGGGCCTCCACCTACGAGCAGTACTTC
-,TRBJ2-5,few,TRBV21-1,CASSKVSGQDQEETQYF,TGTGCCAGCAGCAAAGTGAGTGGACAGGACCAAGAGGAGACCCAGTACTTC
TRBD2,TRBJ2-1,-,TRBV7-9,CASSSPSGDPNEQFF,TGTGCCAGCAGCTCGCCTAGCGGGGACCCCAATGAGCAGTTCTTC
TRBD2,TRBJ2-7,-,TRBV3-1/TRBV3-2,CASSPWTSGYEQYF,TGTGCCAGCAGCCCCTGGACTAGCGGATACGAGCAGTACTTC
TRBD1,TRBJ2-3,-,TRBV9,CASSPRQGSGDTQYF,TGTGCCAGCAGCCCCCGACAGGGTTCGGGAGATACGCAGTATTTT
-,TRBJ2-3,-,TRBV7-9,CASSLGLAAPTDTQYF,TGTGCCAGCAGCTTAGGGTTAGCGGCCCCCACTGATACGCAGTATTTT
-,TRBJ1-1,-,TRBV12-3/TRBV12-4,CASSFPGTEAFF,TGTGCCAGCAGTTTTCCCGGGACTGAAGCTTTCTTT
TRBD1,TRBJ2-7,-,TRBV5-1,CASSLPVTGPPYEQYF,TGCGCCAGCAGCTTGCCTGTGACAGGGCCCCCCTACGAGCAGTACTTC
-,TRBJ2-3,-,TRBV2,CASSAGQPSTDTQYF,TGTGCCAGCAGTGCTGGGCAGCCTAGCACAGATACGCAGTATTTT
-,TRBJ1-2,-,TRBV7-3,CASSLIGAGKYTF,TGTGCCAGCAGCTTAATAGGGGCAGGGAAATACACCTTC
-,TRBJ2-7,-,TRBV27,CASSRRGSSYEQYF,TGTGCCAGCAGCCGCCGTGGGAGCTCCTACGAGCAGTACTTC
TRBD1,TRBJ1-4,-,TRBV5-1,CASSLAGTGDEKLFF,TGCGCCAGCAGCTTGGCCGGGACAGGGGATGAAAAACTGTTTTTT
TRBD1,TRBJ2-7,-,TRBV15,CATSSPGQGAYEQYF,TGTGCCACCAGCAGCCCGGGACAGGGAGCCTACGAGCAGTACTTC
-,TRBJ1-2,-,TRBV5-4,CASSLNQNYGYTF,TGTGCCAGCAGCTTGAACCAGAACTATGGCTACACCTTC
TRBD1,TRBJ2-5,-,TRBV28,CASSSRDREETQYF,TGTGCCAGCAGTTCGAGGGACAGGGAAGAGACCCAGTACTTC
-,TRBJ2-5,-,TRBV10-2,CASSALGSEETQYF,TGCGCCAGCAGTGCACTAGGGTCCGAAGAGACCCAGTACTTC
-,TRBJ1-1,-,TRBV2,CASMGGGAQIRGTEAFF,TGTGCCAGCATGGGGGGAGGAGCCCAAATCCGGGGCACTGAAGCTTTCTTT
TRBD1,TRBJ1-2,-,TRBV20-1,CSASWDRGPLGYTF,TGCAGTGCTAGTTGGGACAGGGGCCCCCTTGGCTACACCTTC
TRBD2,TRBJ2-3,-,TRBV6-5,CASSYRGGDTQYF,TGTGCCAGCAGTTACCGGGGGGGCGATACGCAGTATTTT
-,TRBJ1-2,-,TRBV19,CASSRTAIYGYTF,TGTGCCAGTAGTCGGACAGCCATCTATGGCTACACCTTC
TRBD1,TRBJ2-5,-,TRBV2,CASIPGQAIQETQYF,TGTGCCAGCATCCCGGGACAGGCAATTCAAGAGACCCAGTACTTC
-,TRBJ2-3,-,TRBV19,CASSQGSDTDTQYF,TGTGCCAGTAGTCAGGGGTCCGACACAGATACGCAGTATTTT
-,TRBJ2-7,-,TRBV11-1,CASSLQRNEQYF,TGTGCCAGCAGCTTACAGAGGAACGAGCAGTACTTC
-,TRBJ1-4,-,TRBV25-1,CASSEYTAGRNEKLFF,TGTGCCAGCAGTGAATATACGGCAGGGCGAAATGAAAAACTGTTTTTT
TRBD1,TRBJ2-3,-,TRBV6-5,CASSYDRVATDTQYF,TGTGCCAGCAGTTACGACAGGGTGGCAACAGATACGCAGTATTTT
-,TRBJ2-7,-,TRBV9,CASSVLPDGRTYEQYF,TGTGCCAGCAGCGTGCTCCCGGATGGGAGGACCTACGAGCAGTACTTC
-,TRBJ1-5,-,TRBV19,CASSLPPGYYRPQHF,TGTGCCAGTAGTCTTCCCCCGGGGTATTATCGGCCCCAGCATTTT
TRBD1,TRBJ2-1,-,TRBV27,CASTGQGDNEQFF,TGTGCCAGCACGGGACAGGGGGATAATGAGCAGTTCTTC
TRBD1,TRBJ1-2,-,TRBV7-6,CASSPLTGGGYGYTF,TGTGCCAGCAGCCCCCTGACAGGGGGCGGCTATGGCTACACCTTC
-,TRBJ2-1,-,TRBV4-3,CASSQDGQKQFF,TGCGCCAGCAGCCAAGATGGCCAGAAGCAGTTCTTC
-,TRBJ1-1,-,TRBV6-5,CASRSTGYTEAFF,TGTGCCAGCAGGTCTACAGGGTACACTGAAGCTTTCTTT
TRBD1,TRBJ1-1,-,TRBV29-1,CSARTGGMTEAFF,TGCAGCGCTAGGACAGGGGGCATGACTGAAGCTTTCTTT
-,TRBJ2-3,-,TRBV5-1,CASSLDRGSTDTQYF,TGCGCCAGCAGCTTGGATCGGGGTAGCACAGATACGCAGTATTTT
-,TRBJ1-2,-,TRBV12-3/TRBV12-4,CASSPRGGSGYTF,TGTGCCAGCAGTCCCCGTGGGGGCTCTGGCTACACCTTC
-,TRBJ1-2,-,TRBV6-5,CASSYWADTNYGYTF,TGTGCCAGCAGTTACTGGGCCGACACTAACTATGGCTACACCTTC
-,TRBJ1-1,-,TRBV6-2/TRBV6-3,CASSYTRSTEAFF,TGTGCCAGCAGTTACACGAGAAGCACTGAAGCTTTCTTT
-,TRBJ2-7,-,TRBV7-9,CASSYSTYEQYF,TGTGCCAGCAGCTACTCGACCTACGAGCAGTACTTC
-,TRBJ1-5,-,TRBV4-2,CASEVLSNQPQHF,TGTGCCAGCGAGGTTTTGAGCAATCAGCCCCAGCATTTT
TRBD2,TRBJ2-3,-,TRBV6-5,CASSLAGGPDTQYF,TGTGCCAGCAGTCTAGCGGGGGGACCAGATACGCAGTATTTT
TRBD2,TRBJ2-5,-,TRBV5-1,CASSFSGEETQYF,TGCGCCAGCAGCTTCAGCGGGGAAGAGACCCAGTACTTC
TRBD1,TRBJ1-3,-,TRBV9,CASSSRQGSGNTIYF,TGTGCCAGCAGCTCGCGACAGGGTTCTGGAAACACCATATATTTT
-,TRBJ1-5,-,TRBV15,CATQKVIGGQPQHF,TGTGCCACCCAGAAGGTCATCGGCGGGCAGCCCCAGCATTTT
TRBD1,TRBJ1-1,-,TRBV5-5,CASSPGQRNTEAFF,TGTGCCAGCAGCCCGGGACAGCGGAACACTGAAGCTTTCTTT
TRBD2,TRBJ2-5,-,TRBV11-2,CASSLGISFLAGDFETQYF,TGTGCCAGCAGCTTAGGGATTAGCTTCCTAGCGGGGGATTTCGAGACCCAGTACTTC
TRBD1,TRBJ2-7,-,TRBV6-5,CASSYSRGQGSYEQYF,TGTGCCAGCAGTTACTCCCGAGGACAGGGGAGCTACGAGCAGTACTTC
-,TRBJ2-7,-,TRBV2,CASTEAGWEQYF,TGTGCCAGCACCGAGGCCGGCTGGGAGCAGTACTTC
-,TRBJ2-2,-,TRBV7-8,CASSFGRAASTGELFF,TGTGCCAGCAGCTTCGGGCGGGCAGCCAGCACCGGGGAGCTGTTTTTT
TRBD2,TRBJ2-5,-,TRBV15,CATSRDRLAGEETQYF,TGTGCCACCAGCAGAGATCGACTAGCGGGGGAAGAGACCCAGTACTTC
TRBD1,TRBJ2-1,-,TRBV15,CATSTGGQGGYNEQFF,TGTGCCACCAGCACCGGGGGACAGGGGGGGTACAATGAGCAGTTCTTC